This is a list of T cell receptor beta chains from one sample in a study of blood T cell repertoires in COVID-19. Repertoires were generated with immunoSEQ multiplex PCR, while TCRdb's copy carries only in-frame clones and drops some. The profile shows 200,000 to 300,000 clones, more than 75% of them singletons. The sequenced sample consisted of PBMCs or T cells enriched from blood (not recorded which). The receptor set was obtained from a woman in her forties or fifties who had recovered from COVID-19. Each CDR3 is given with its conserved first and last residue. The D gene is left open where the match is weak. The size entry is marked missing in some rows and otherwise reads once, few, many or a size class.

v_gene	abundance	d_gene	j_gene	CDR3aa	CDR3nt
TRBV27	-	-	TRBJ1-6	CASRPSGGNSPLHF	TGTGCCAGCAGGCCATCCGGGGGTAATTCACCCCTCCACTTT
TRBV19	-	TRBD1	TRBJ1-2	CASSKDRGLDYTF	TGTGCCAGTAGTAAGGACAGGGGGCTTGACTACACCTTC
TRBV18	-	TRBD1	TRBJ1-2	CASSPIPQGTARGYTF	TGTGCCAGCTCACCAATCCCACAAGGGACAGCACGCGGCTACACCTTC
TRBV30	-	TRBD1	TRBJ1-1	CAWSPQGVTEAFF	TGTGCCTGGAGTCCCCAGGGGGTCACTGAAGCTTTCTTT
TRBV5-4	few	-	TRBJ1-1	CASRPEGNMNTEAFF	TGTGCCAGCAGACCCGAGGGAAACATGAACACTGAAGCTTTCTTT
TRBV4-1	-	-	TRBJ2-4	CASRQVGGAGTKNIQYF	TGCGCCAGCAGACAGGTGGGGGGGGCCGGGACCAAAAACATTCAGTACTTC
TRBV21-1	-	-	TRBJ1-1	CASSKVRAGGTEAFF	TGTGCCAGCAGCAAAGTTAGGGCCGGGGGAACTGAAGCTTTCTTT
TRBV19	-	TRBD1	TRBJ1-3	CASRLDRAGNTIYF	TGTGCCAGTAGACTCGACAGGGCTGGAAACACCATATATTTT
TRBV7-9	-	-	TRBJ1-1	CASSLAARAREAFF	TGTGCCAGCAGCTTAGCGGCCAGGGCGCGGGAAGCTTTCTTT
TRBV12-3/TRBV12-4	-	-	TRBJ2-3	CASSKPGADTQYF	TGTGCCAGCAGTAAACCAGGGGCAGATACGCAGTATTTT
TRBV2	-	-	TRBJ2-7	CASRRGADEQYF	TGTGCCAGCAGACGGGGGGCGGATGAGCAGTACTTC
TRBV6-5	-	-	TRBJ1-3	CASSYEKPGNTIYF	TGTGCCAGCAGTTACGAGAAACCTGGAAACACCATATATTTT
TRBV10-3	-	TRBD2	TRBJ2-3	CAISSAGGVDTQYF	TGTGCCATCAGTTCTGCGGGAGGGGTAGATACGCAGTATTTT
TRBV30	-	TRBD1	TRBJ1-1	CAWNIQGYTEAFF	TGTGCCTGGAATATACAGGGGTACACTGAAGCTTTCTTT
TRBV5-1	-	TRBD2	TRBJ2-3	CASSFASGGTDTQYF	TGCGCCAGCAGCTTTGCTAGCGGGGGAACAGATACGCAGTATTTT
TRBV12-3/TRBV12-4	-	-	TRBJ1-1	CASSLAGGNEAFF	TGTGCCAGCAGTTTAGCAGGGGGTAATGAAGCTTTCTTT
TRBV11-2	-	-	TRBJ2-3	CASSLMGQPRGDTQYF	TGTGCCAGCAGCTTAATGGGACAACCCCGCGGTGATACGCAGTATTTT
TRBV9	once	TRBD1	TRBJ2-5	CASSPREQGRETQYF	TGTGCCAGCAGCCCGCGAGAACAGGGGCGGGAGACCCAGTACTTC
TRBV29-1	-	TRBD2	TRBJ2-2	CSATSGRRVGELFF	TGCAGCGCAACTAGCGGGAGAAGGGTCGGGGAGCTGTTTTTT
TRBV7-8	-	TRBD1	TRBJ1-1	CASSFRQGSTEAFF	TGTGCCAGCAGCTTCCGACAGGGGAGCACTGAAGCTTTCTTT
TRBV5-1	-	-	TRBJ1-6	CASSSGQTNSPLHF	TGCGCCAGCAGCTCGGGACAAACTAATTCACCCCTCCACTTT
TRBV6-5	once	-	TRBJ1-5	CASSYSNSNQPQHF	TGTGCCAGCAGTTACAGCAATAGCAATCAGCCCCAGCATTTT
TRBV24-1	-	-	TRBJ2-2	CATSDFRDTGELFF	TGTGCCACCAGTGATTTCAGGGACACCGGGGAGCTGTTTTTT
TRBV7-9	-	TRBD1	TRBJ2-3	CASSTQGQSTDTQYF	TGTGCCAGCAGCACCCAGGGACAGAGCACAGATACGCAGTATTTT
TRBV14	few	-	TRBJ1-5	CASSQDIPYSNQPQHF	TGTGCCAGCAGCCAAGATATACCCTATAGCAATCAGCCCCAGCATTTT
TRBV9	-	TRBD2	TRBJ2-2	CASSTRPSGGNTGELFF	TGTGCCAGCAGCACACGCCCCTCGGGGGGGAACACCGGGGAGCTGTTTTTT
TRBV21-1	-	-	TRBJ1-5	CASSKAGTGTYQPQHF	TGTGCCAGCAGCAAAGCCGGGACAGGGACTTATCAGCCCCAGCATTTT
TRBV6-2/TRBV6-3	-	-	TRBJ1-1	CASSYTSGRKAFF	TGTGCCAGCAGTTACACGTCAGGGAGGAAAGCTTTCTTT
TRBV20-1	-	-	TRBJ1-2	CSVPNNYGYTF	TGCAGTGTTCCCAATAACTATGGCTACACCTTC
TRBV7-3	-	-	TRBJ1-1	CASSLFGQPMNTEAFF	TGTGCCAGCAGCTTATTTGGACAGCCCATGAACACTGAAGCTTTCTTT
TRBV3-1/TRBV3-2	-	TRBD2	TRBJ2-3	CASSQPRGGRLTDTQYF	TGTGCCAGCAGCCAGCCCCGGGGGGGACGGCTTACAGATACGCAGTATTTT
TRBV11-3	once	-	TRBJ1-3	CASSLGRQPFPGNTIYF	TGTGCCAGCAGCTTAGGACGACAGCCTTTTCCTGGAAACACCATATATTTT
TRBV4-3	-	TRBD1	TRBJ1-6	CASSQDRGGRGTLHF	TGCGCCAGCAGCCAAGATCGAGGTGGCAGGGGGACCCTCCACTTT
TRBV11-2	-	-	TRBJ2-7	CASSFGSSSYEQYF	TGTGCCAGCAGCTTCGGATCTAGTTCGTACGAGCAGTACTTC
TRBV7-9	-	-	TRBJ2-5	CASKAQPQETQYF	TGTGCCAGCAAGGCACAGCCACAAGAGACCCAGTACTTC
TRBV9	-	-	TRBJ2-2	CASSVGSIHTGELFF	TGTGCCAGCAGCGTAGGTAGTATTCACACCGGGGAGCTGTTTTTT
TRBV5-1	-	TRBD1	TRBJ1-5	CASSPGTGDQPQHF	TGCGCCAGCAGCCCTGGGACAGGGGATCAGCCCCAGCATTTT
TRBV28	-	TRBD2	TRBJ2-5	CASSTRLAGVGETQYF	TGTGCCAGCAGTACCCGACTAGCGGGAGTCGGAGAGACCCAGTACTTC
TRBV4-3	-	TRBD2	TRBJ2-3	CASSQDGGAGGAQYF	TGCGCCAGCAGCCAAGATGGTGGCGCGGGGGGGGCGCAGTATTTT
TRBV12-5	-	-	TRBJ2-1	CASGLYTYNEQFF	TGTGCTAGTGGTTTGTACACCTACAATGAGCAGTTCTTC
TRBV5-5	-	TRBD1	TRBJ1-4	CASSEDRGGEKLFF	TGTGCCAGCAGCGAGGACAGGGGGGGAGAAAAACTGTTTTTT
TRBV5-4	-	-	TRBJ2-2	CASSFDRTNTGELFF	TGTGCCAGCAGCTTCGACAGGACCAACACCGGGGAGCTGTTTTTT
TRBV28	-	TRBD1	TRBJ2-7	CASRRNRGRHEQYF	TGTGCCAGCAGGCGAAACAGGGGGCGCCACGAGCAGTACTTC
TRBV11-3	-	-	TRBJ2-1	CASSFPSDEQFF	TGTGCCAGCAGCTTCCCGAGTGATGAGCAGTTCTTC
TRBV7-2	few	-	TRBJ1-6	CASTHGHINSPLHF	TGTGCCAGCACCCACGGTCATATAAATTCACCCCTCCACTTT
TRBV4-3	-	-	TRBJ2-5	CASSRRDSETQYF	TGCGCCAGCAGCCGGCGGGACTCCGAGACCCAGTACTTC
TRBV11-2	-	-	TRBJ2-7	CASSTPEPEQYF	TGTGCCAGCAGCACCCCCGAGCCCGAGCAGTACTTC
TRBV7-9	-	-	TRBJ2-4	CASSLGLALAKNIQYF	TGTGCCAGCAGCTTAGGGCTAGCCCTAGCCAAAAACATTCAGTACTTC
TRBV7-8	-	TRBD1	TRBJ1-5	CASVAGTGNQPQHF	TGTGCCAGCGTGGCCGGGACAGGCAATCAGCCCCAGCATTTT
TRBV7-2	-	TRBD2	TRBJ2-3	CASSLRASGGRDTQYF	TGTGCCAGCAGCTTAAGGGCTAGCGGGGGTAGAGATACGCAGTATTTT
TRBV18	-	-	TRBJ2-5	CASSPQEQETQYF	TGTGCCAGCTCACCACAAGAGCAAGAGACCCAGTACTTC
TRBV7-6	-	-	TRBJ2-2	CASSQLRSLNTGELFF	TGTGCCAGCAGCCAACTTAGAAGCCTGAACACCGGGGAGCTGTTTTTT
TRBV19	-	TRBD1	TRBJ1-3	CASTTGGRSGNTIYF	TGTGCCAGCACCACAGGGGGCCGCTCTGGAAACACCATATATTTT